Listed below are T cell receptor beta chains from one sample, sequenced in a study of Graves' ophthalmopathy and Graves' hyperthyroidism. TCRdb independently ran MiXCR on the multiplex PCR reads; one entry per CDR3 protein. The data show a few hundred thousand distinct CDR3 sequences, 17% seen once. Sequenced sample: peripheral blood. Receptors originate from an adult woman with stable Graves' hyperthyroidism. Both conserved end residues are trimmed from each CDR3. Expanded clones are given a class, and other clones once, few, many or no size at all.

many TRBV7-9 ASSSRGRQETQY
many TRBV6-5 ASSYRGNTNEKLF
many TRBV6-5 ASSPSDRFYGYT
many TRBV28 ASSLLAQPQH
many TRBV19 ASRRTSSTYEQY
many TRBV27 ASSYKQVGELF
few TRBV4-1 ASSQPGTNFHEQY
- TRBV6-1 ASSDRAGQTYEQY
- TRBV4-3 ASSPSGGAVETQY
many TRBV27 ASSSLVYHQETQY
many TRBV12-3/TRBV12-4 ASSFVLDSYEQY
few TRBV4-2 ASSQDYYRTGDYEQY
- TRBV5-1 ASSERTGGDSPLH
many TRBV28 ASSFITGELF
many TRBV30 AWSGRRLTKPGSYT
many TRBV28 ASSLLAGGVTTEAF
many TRBV15 ATSREAPLARPDEQY
many TRBV7-9 ASSRGNNQPQH
many TRBV5-4 ASSSGGSGQANSPLH
- TRBV7-2 ASSHPSMAKNIQY
many TRBV6-5 ASSYGGFRETQY
many TRBV12-3/TRBV12-4 ASSFYREGDTEAF
- TRBV10-3 AISEGGLNTEAF
many TRBV11-2 ASSDSTGNYGYT
- TRBV6-8 ASSYVVLSGTSGDANTGELF
many TRBV28 ASSLWEDGTGVETQY
many TRBV6-1 ASSEFGTGAYQETQY
many TRBV6-1 ASNGRGLTPYEQY
- TRBV4-2 ASSQEQRGAYEQY
many TRBV6-5 ASRRDSSGELF
- TRBV28 ASSFGVGGGPSGEQY
many TRBV11-1 ASSSTPGTDNTEAF
many TRBV6-5 ASSNKQALNSPLH
many TRBV20-1 SARLPSGRDEQETQY
many TRBV15 ATSSGALGNEQY
many TRBV28 ASTRQGLLYNEQF
many TRBV7-6 ASSLTGTNSPLH
many TRBV15 ATSNQAGGPYEQY
- TRBV24-1 ATSDRQGAFETQY
- TRBV11-1 ASSLGPGQGSGANVLT
many TRBV14 ASSQDLRGQGSYETQY
many TRBV29-1 SVEVGRWTGGHPDAEAF
many TRBV27 ASSLYIGGETQY
many TRBV12-3/TRBV12-4 ASSDRGFDSPLH
many TRBV12-3/TRBV12-4 ASSRTGDINQPQH
many TRBV6-2/TRBV6-3 ASRFTGGAGTQY
few TRBV2 ASSVATYEQY
many TRBV2 ASSETSGGYGEQY
many TRBV7-8 ASSLGSTYTEAF
many TRBV6-5 ASSYSLVGVVS
- TRBV25-1 ASSGSRGRANGELF
many TRBV6-5 ASSYGGTGYEQY
- TRBV7-8 ASSPQGGTTYEQY
many TRBV6-1 ASSILSVGEQY
many TRBV10-1 ASSETTGELF